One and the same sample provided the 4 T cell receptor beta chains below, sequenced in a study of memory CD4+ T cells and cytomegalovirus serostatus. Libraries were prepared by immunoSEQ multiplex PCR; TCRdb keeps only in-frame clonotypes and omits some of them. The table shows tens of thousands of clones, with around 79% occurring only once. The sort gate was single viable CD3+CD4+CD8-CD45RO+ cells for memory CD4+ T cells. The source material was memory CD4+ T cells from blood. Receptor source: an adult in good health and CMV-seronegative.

The CDR3 nucleotides read TGTGCCAGCAGTTTCCCCCTCGAATCCCAGCATTTT. Encoded protein: CASSFPLESQHF. The chain carries TRBV6-6 and TRBJ1-5, with no clear D. There are 12 residues in the CDR3. Between the trimmed V and J ends, which lost 4 bases and 11 bases, there was a span of 12 bases. The germline CDR1 and CDR2 sequences are MNHNY and SVGAGI (reference sequence).

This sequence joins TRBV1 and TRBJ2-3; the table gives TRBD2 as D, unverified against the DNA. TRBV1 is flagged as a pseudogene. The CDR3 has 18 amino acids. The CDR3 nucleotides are TGCACCAGCAGCCAAGATCCAGCGGGGGAACCTAGCACAGATACGCAGTATTTT. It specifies CTSSQDPAGEPSTDTQYF.

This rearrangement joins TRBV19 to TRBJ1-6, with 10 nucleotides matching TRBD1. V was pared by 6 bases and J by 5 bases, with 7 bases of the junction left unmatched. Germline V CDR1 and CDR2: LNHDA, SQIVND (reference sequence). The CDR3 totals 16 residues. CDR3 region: CASRLTGTGDNSPLHF. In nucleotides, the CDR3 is TGTGCCAGTAGGTTGACCGGGACAGGGGATAATTCACCCCTCCACTTT. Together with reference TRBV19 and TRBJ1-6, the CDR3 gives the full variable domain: DGGITQSPKYLFRKEGQNVTLSCEQNLNHDAMYWYRQDPGQGLRLIYYSQIVNDFQKGDIAEGYSVSREKKESFPLTVTSAQKNPTAFYLCASRLTGTGDNSPLHFGNGTRLTVT.

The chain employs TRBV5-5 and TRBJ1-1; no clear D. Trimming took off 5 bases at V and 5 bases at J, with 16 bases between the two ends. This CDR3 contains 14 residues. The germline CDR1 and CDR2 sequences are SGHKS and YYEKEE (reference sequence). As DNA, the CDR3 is TGTGCCAGCAGATCTGGCCCGCAAGGGACTGAAGCTTTCTTT. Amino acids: CASRSGPQGTEAFF.